This TCR beta chain was found in a study of blood T cells in healthy people across ages. As for the study in general: Template switching retrieved approximately one barcoded beta molecule for each two T cells. General study results and limits: Greater diversity and more naive CD4+ cells were seen in long-lived donors than in aged donors.

Notes on this clonotype: What it recognizes is unknown.

The second PCR ran roughly 6 to 12 cycles with a sample-barcoded 5' primer and J-beta primers. Using its own MiXCR run on the 5' RACE reads, TCRdb lists one record per CDR3 protein. The data contain 1.5 million to 2 million distinct CDR3 sequences, 28% of them singletons. CDR3 length: 14 residues. The germline gives CDR1 MNHEY, CDR2 SMNVEV (reference sequence). Trimming cost V 8 bases and J 1 base, with 14 bases left between them. V gene TRBV27 combines with J gene TRBJ1-1; tentatively, D is TRBD1 (6 bases). The sequenced sample consisted of blood. This receptor was obtained from a woman aged 30 to 39 in good health. The CDR3 protein is CASSIRRGNTEAFF. CDR3 coding DNA: TGTGCCAGCTCGATCCGCAGGGGGAACACTGAAGCTTTCTTT.